This is a list of T cell receptor beta chains from one sample in a study of shared clonotypes between healthy human individuals. Method: immunoSEQ multiplex PCR; TCRdb's copy keeps in-frame clones and lacks some. Of about 1,500,000 clones in the sample, around 97% were seen once. The sample comprised naive CD4+ T cells sorted from blood. The receptors stem from a man aged 25-45 years in good health. CDR3s include the opening cysteine and the closing phenylalanine or tryptophan. Each record gives: CDR3 protein, CDR3 DNA, clone size, V gene, D gene, J gene, CDR3 length. D genes are given only for firm matches. Rows give clone size only sometimes, using once, few, many, or a class for an expanded clone.

CDR3: CASSLLAVNNEQFF
DNA: TGTGCCAGTAGTTTACTAGCGGTAAACAATGAGCAGTTCTTC
size: .
V: TRBV19
D: TRBD2
J: TRBJ2-1
length: 14

CDR3: CASSYRGQVHGYTF
DNA: TGTGCCAGCAGCTACCGGGGACAGGTCCATGGCTACACCTTC
size: .
V: TRBV11-2
D: TRBD1
J: TRBJ1-2
length: 14

CDR3: CASSVSSGRATDTQYF
DNA: TGTGCCAGCAGCGTGAGTAGCGGGAGGGCCACAGATACGCAGTATTTT
size: .
V: TRBV9
D: TRBD2
J: TRBJ2-3
length: 16

CDR3: CASSSQWNEQYF
DNA: TGTGCCAGCAGCTCACAATGGAACGAGCAGTACTTC
size: .
V: TRBV7-2
D: .
J: TRBJ2-7
length: 12

CDR3: CAISEFTGTTFTDTQYF
DNA: TGTGCCATCAGTGAGTTTACCGGGACTACATTCACAGATACGCAGTATTTT
size: .
V: TRBV10-3
D: TRBD2
J: TRBJ2-3
length: 17

CDR3: CASTEGAGAFF
DNA: TGTGCCAGCACCGAGGGGGCTGGAGCTTTCTTT
size: .
V: TRBV11-2
D: TRBD1
J: TRBJ1-1
length: 11

CDR3: CASSPSGGLAGYEQYF
DNA: TGTGCCAGCAGCCCCTCAGGGGGACTAGCCGGTTACGAGCAGTACTTC
size: .
V: TRBV7-9
D: TRBD2
J: TRBJ2-7
length: 16

CDR3: CASSGRHISGNTIYF
DNA: TGTGCCAGCAGTGGGCGGCATATCTCTGGAAACACCATATATTTT
size: .
V: TRBV6-1
D: .
J: TRBJ1-3
length: 15

CDR3: CASSLRGALEKLFF
DNA: TGTGCCAGCAGCTTGCGGGGGGCGCTTGAAAAACTGTTTTTT
size: .
V: TRBV5-8
D: .
J: TRBJ1-4
length: 14

CDR3: CAWSVRVGSEPQHF
DNA: TGTGCCTGGAGTGTACGAGTAGGGAGCGAGCCCCAGCATTTT
size: .
V: TRBV30
D: .
J: TRBJ1-5
length: 14

CDR3: CASSPPISGYPDTQYF
DNA: TGTGCCAGCTCACCACCGATTAGCGGATACCCAGATACGCAGTATTTT
size: .
V: TRBV18
D: .
J: TRBJ2-3
length: 16

CDR3: CASSVGLASSYEQYF
DNA: TGTGCCAGCAGCGTAGGTCTAGCATCCTCCTACGAGCAGTACTTC
size: .
V: TRBV9
D: .
J: TRBJ2-7
length: 15

CDR3: CSVGGTGDGYTF
DNA: TGCAGCGTTGGGGGGACAGGGGACGGCTACACCTTC
size: .
V: TRBV29-1
D: TRBD1
J: TRBJ1-2
length: 12

CDR3: CASSESFGPSTDTQYF
DNA: TGTGCCAGCAGTGAAAGTTTCGGGCCGAGCACAGATACGCAGTATTTT
size: .
V: TRBV2
D: .
J: TRBJ2-3
length: 16

CDR3: CASSGWTGGNTIYF
DNA: TGTGCCAGCAGTGGTTGGACAGGTGGAAACACCATATATTTT
size: once
V: TRBV28
D: TRBD1
J: TRBJ1-3
length: 14

CDR3: CASSLVGGYEQYF
DNA: TGTGCCAGCAGTTTAGTAGGGGGATACGAGCAGTACTTC
size: .
V: TRBV27
D: .
J: TRBJ2-7
length: 13

CDR3: CASSLQIGFPSTDTQYF
DNA: TGTGCCAGCAGTTTGCAGATCGGCTTCCCTAGCACAGATACGCAGTATTTT
size: .
V: TRBV28
D: .
J: TRBJ2-3
length: 17

CDR3: CASSYMGSNQPQHF
DNA: TGTGCCAGCAGTTACATGGGTAGCAATCAGCCCCAGCATTTT
size: .
V: TRBV6-5
D: .
J: TRBJ1-5
length: 14

CDR3: CASSLAGSGNGYTF
DNA: TGCGCCAGCAGCTTGGCCGGATCAGGAAATGGCTACACCTTC
size: .
V: TRBV5-1
D: .
J: TRBJ1-2
length: 14

CDR3: CAWSVLAGNTGELFF
DNA: TGTGCCTGGAGTGTTCTAGCGGGAAACACCGGGGAGCTGTTTTTT
size: once
V: TRBV30
D: TRBD2
J: TRBJ2-2
length: 15